The 2 T cell receptor beta chains listed next were all sequenced from one sample in a study of PD-1 blockade in classical Hodgkin lymphoma. Sequenced by immunoSEQ multiplex PCR; TCRdb stores in-frame clones only, minus some. The data contain 50,000 to 75,000 clones, more than 70% of them seen just once; the ten biggest clones take up roughly an eighth. Each patient experienced a relapse that followed autologous stem cell transplantation, and brentuximab vedotin exposure varied. This specimen consisted of peripheral blood mononuclear cells (PBMCs), obtained at baseline. These receptors were collected from a human donor with classical Hodgkin lymphoma.

J is TRBJ2-7 and V is TRBV7-3; D ambiguous. The length of the CDR3 is 15 residues. The germline gives CDR1 SGHTA, CDR2 FQGTGA. Trimming removed 2 bases from V and 1 base from J, with 12 bases in between. The CDR3 protein is CASSLAPGLSYEQYF. The CDR3 DNA is TGTGCCAGCAGCTTAGCCCCCGGCCTTTCCTACGAGCAGTACTTC. The whole variable domain, filled in from reference TRBV7-3 and TRBJ2-7, reads GAGVSQTPSNKVTEKGKYVELRCDPISGHTALYWYRQSLGQGPEFLIYFQGTGAADDSGLPNDRFFAVRPEGSVSTLKIQRTERGDSAVYLCASSLAPGLSYEQYFGPGTRLTVT.

The CDR3 sequence is CASSPTMGEQYF. DNA of the CDR3: TGTGCCAGCAGCCCCACAATGGGGGAGCAGTACTTC. This chain connects TRBV7-2 to TRBJ2-7; no reliable D call. Trimming took 5 bases from V and 7 from J, leaving 12 bases between them. The CDR3 totals 12 residues. The germline V gene has CDR1 SGHTA and CDR2 FQGNSA.